This note documents a single T cell receptor (beta chain) sequence. The target of this receptor is not known. The input lacks base qualities; no much larger clone sits a single base away. Looking up the germline V gene yields CDR1 SGDLS and CDR2 YYNGEE. V is cut by 0 bases and J by 5 bases, and the space between the germline ends is 9 bases. The CDR3 holds 14 amino acids from the cysteine to the phenylalanine. Left in the record is the CDR3 DNA by itself, 42 bases read in frame from the first base. These data come from a study of T cells in Graves' hyperthyroidism and ophthalmopathy (dated by TCRdb to between 2018 and 2020). Looking at the study overall: Peripheral blood samples were taken at the time of initial diagnosis, prior to any treatment. To identify distinguishing TCR V-J signatures, a discovery cohort of 90 to 100 patients was used, comprising 43 with Graves' ophthalmopathy and around 57 with stable Graves' hyperthyroidism. Prospective prediction of ophthalmopathy was tested in an independent validation cohort consisting of some 19 hyperthyroidism patients and 17 patients who later progressed to ophthalmopathy. The roughly 91 discovery patients were randomly divided into training and test sets at a 7:3 ratio. The study also compared thyroid tissue and blood T-cell repertoires from more than 5 Graves' hyperthyroidism patients. Following sampling, methimazole starting at 30 mg daily was given to hyperthyroidism patients, and high-dose intravenous methylprednisolone was given to ophthalmopathy patients. The paper reports TCR Vbeta CDR3 sequencing of some 140 peripheral blood samples: around 45 ophthalmopathy, under 80 hyperthyroidism and 17 progressor patients. The full study reports these points: Sample size was not statistically predetermined, and blinding of investigators to group allocation was not performed. Blood samples also contained most of the expanded thyroid clonotypes (frequency above 0.001), which suggests that blood repertoires may reflect thyroid immune responses. In cross-validation, a model built on a 13 V-J signature told ophthalmopathy apart from stable hyperthyroidism with 87.88% sensitivity and 81% to 82% specificity, and in testing the same model reached 80%/75%. In validation, the model predicted progression to ophthalmopathy a median of about 6.8 months before onset, with about 64% sensitivity and 72.22% specificity.

Stable Graves' hyperthyroidism was defined as no progression to ophthalmopathy during 18 months of follow-up. The hyperthyroidism patients were between 18 and 65 years old and newly diagnosed, with a disease duration of less than 2 months. Exclusion was applied to patients with uncontrolled infections, other autoimmune diseases, pregnancy or lactation. Diagnoses were based on clinical symptoms, serum thyroxine and TRAb, thyroid ultrasound and orbital computed tomography. Ficoll-Paque density gradient centrifugation was used to isolate PBMCs from 10 ml of fresh peripheral blood. Total RNA was extracted with Trizol reagent, and quality was checked on an Agilent 2100 Bioanalyzer. The TCR beta CDR3 regions were amplified from RNA transcripts. The first round of RT-PCR for the TCR CDR3 was performed with the HTBI primer set and the Qiagen OneStep RT-PCR kit. A second multiplex PCR round built the libraries, followed by size selection and purification. Paired-end sequencing of the libraries was performed with 100 bp reads on an Illumina HiSeq2000. Per the original workflow: SOAPnuke was used to process the raw data, removing reads that contained adapters or uncalled bases, had a mean Phred below 15, or lacked an exact match to the constant primer or identifier. High-quality paired reads were merged with COPE v1.2.5, and unique nucleotide sequences were defined as clonotypes. MiTCR v1.1 was used to align the clonotypes against IMGT TRBV, TRBD and TRBJ reference segments. Only V-J combinations with frequency above 0.0001, covering about 99% of repertoires, were analysed. The TCS score was defined as the ratio of F50 (clonal expansion) to E x V (chaos), calculated using BLOSUM62-based TCRdist between CDR3 peptides within each V-J. Welch's t-statistics and random forest reduced approximately 520 V-J features to roughly 13, which were used in a naive Bayes classifier (R e1071). TCRdb redid the processing of the public reads, applying fastp at Q25 and MiXCR, and retained in-frame beta chains. Rows are combined by CDR3 protein, so each entry shows the most common genes and DNA. TCRdb, not the original authors, processed these V and J calls. The sample records hundreds of thousands of distinct CDR3 sequences, around 14% of which are singletons. 30% to 35% of the sample rests with the top ten.

This TCR was recovered from a woman between 25 and 40 years old with Graves' hyperthyroidism. The V gene is TRBV9 and the J gene is TRBJ2-1, with no confident D gene call. Input material: blood. This receptor carries the CDR3 CASSVEQSHNEQFF. The bases read TGTGCCAGCAGCGTAGAACAGAGTCACAATGAGCAGTTCTTC.